Here is one T cell receptor beta chain with its context. This sample is drawn from a study of blood T cell repertoires in COVID-19. Study-level information: Cohort 3 donors were reported recovered after two negative PCRs, clearance, or symptom resolution. In each case, the material was cDNA or gDNA derived from T cells, B-cell-depleted T cells, or PBMCs.

The repertoire was sequenced with immunoSEQ multiplex PCR; TCRdb's copy has only in-frame clones and lacks some. The repertoire holds under 200,000 clones, 70% to 85% seen once, with roughly 19% in the top ten. This TCR came from a woman in her sixties or seventies in a cohort exposed to, infected with or recovered from COVID-19 (not recorded which). Sequencing was carried out using PBMCs or T cells enriched from blood (not recorded which).

This chain's CDR3 is CASSSPGGGSEKLFF. CDR3 in DNA: TGTGCCAGCAGCTCCCCGGGGGGGGGTAGTGAAAAACTGTTTTTT. The chain is built from TRBV5-4 and TRBJ1-4, with D possibly being TRBD1 (5 bases). The CDR3 has 15 amino acids. V was shortened by 3 bases and J by 7 bases, with 16 bases between the two germline ends. Germline assignment: CDR1 SGHNT and CDR2 YYREEE (reference sequence).